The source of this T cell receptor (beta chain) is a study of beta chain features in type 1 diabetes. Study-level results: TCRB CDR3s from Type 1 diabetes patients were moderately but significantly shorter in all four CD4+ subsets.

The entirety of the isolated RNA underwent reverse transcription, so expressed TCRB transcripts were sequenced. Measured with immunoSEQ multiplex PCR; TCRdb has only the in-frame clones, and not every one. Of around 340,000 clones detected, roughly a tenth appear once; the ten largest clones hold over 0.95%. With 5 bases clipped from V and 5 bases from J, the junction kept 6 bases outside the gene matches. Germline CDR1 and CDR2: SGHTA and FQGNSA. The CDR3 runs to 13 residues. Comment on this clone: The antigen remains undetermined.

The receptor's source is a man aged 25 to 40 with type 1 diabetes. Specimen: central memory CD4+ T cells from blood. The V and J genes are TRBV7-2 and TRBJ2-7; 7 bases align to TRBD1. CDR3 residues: CASSLTGLDEQYF. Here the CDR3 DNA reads TGTGCCAGCAGCCTGACAGGGCTTGACGAGCAGTACTTC.